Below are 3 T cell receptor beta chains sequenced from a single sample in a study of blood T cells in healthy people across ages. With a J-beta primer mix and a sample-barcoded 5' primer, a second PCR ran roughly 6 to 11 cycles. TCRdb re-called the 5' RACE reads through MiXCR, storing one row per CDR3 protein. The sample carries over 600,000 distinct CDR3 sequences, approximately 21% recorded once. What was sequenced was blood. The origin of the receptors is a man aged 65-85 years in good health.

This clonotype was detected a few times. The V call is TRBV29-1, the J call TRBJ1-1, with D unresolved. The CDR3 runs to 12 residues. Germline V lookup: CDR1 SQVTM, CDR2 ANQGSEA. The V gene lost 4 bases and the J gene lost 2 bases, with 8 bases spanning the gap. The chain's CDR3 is CSVASGNTEAFF. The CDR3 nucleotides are TGCAGCGTTGCTTCGGGAAACACTGAAGCTTTCTTT.

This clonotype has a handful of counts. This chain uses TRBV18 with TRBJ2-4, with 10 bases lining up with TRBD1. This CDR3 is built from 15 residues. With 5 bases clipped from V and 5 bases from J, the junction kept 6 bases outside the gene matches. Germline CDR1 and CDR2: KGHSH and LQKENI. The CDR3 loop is CASSFGQGVENIQYF. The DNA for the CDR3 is TGTGCCAGCTCATTCGGACAGGGGGTCGAAAACATTCAGTACTTC. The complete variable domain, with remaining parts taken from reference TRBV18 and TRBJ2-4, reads NAGVMQNPRHLVRRRGQEARLRCSPMKGHSHVYWYRQLPEEGLKFMVYLQKENIIDESGMPKERFSAEFPKEGPSILRIQQVVRGDSAAYFCASSFGQGVENIQYFGAGTRLSVL.

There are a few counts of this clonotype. The CDR3, as DNA: TGTGCCAGCAGCCAAGAGGGGCTGCTTAACTATGGCTACACCTTC. Translating gives CASSQEGLLNYGYTF. The genes are TRBV3-1 and TRBJ1-2; tentatively, D is TRBD1 (5 bases). V shed 0 bases and J shed 1 base, with 9 bases lying between them. Germline-derived CDR1 and CDR2 are LGHDT and YNNKEL (reference sequence). The CDR3 extends over 15 amino acids.